These 30 T cell receptor beta chains originate from one sample sequenced in a study of T cell repertoires in cytomegalovirus infection. TCRdb independently ran MiXCR on the reads; one entry per CDR3 protein. In the table there are about 63,000 distinct CDR3 sequences, around 20% of which are singletons. No antigen is known for these receptors. The sample here was CD8+ T cells from cultured PBMCs, taken from culture after CMV antigen stimulation. The receptors were sampled from a human donor in good health (CMV status not recorded). Some clones in this sample may be carry-over from other donors' samples.

The V call is TRBV7-2, the J call TRBJ2-7; the D gene could be TRBD1 or TRBD2 (5 bases each). The CDR3 is 15 amino acids. Deletions cut 3 bases from V and 0 bases from J, with 12 bases between. Looked up from germline, CDR1 is SGHTA and CDR2 is FQGNSA. For the CDR3, the DNA is TGTGCCAGCAGCTTTCGGGACGCCAGCTCCTACGAGCAGTACTTC. It specifies CASSFRDASSYEQYF.

This chain joins TRBV12-3 or TRBV12-4 and TRBJ1-1, with D possibly matching TRBD1 (5 bases). The CDR3 extends over 12 amino acids. V lost 5 bases, J lost 7 bases, and 11 bases lay in between. The CDR3 protein is CASSTETVEAFF. CDR3 DNA sequence: TGTGCCAGCAGTACCGAGACAGTTGAAGCTTTCTTT.

The V call is TRBV7-6, the J call TRBJ2-7; D is perhaps TRBD1 (5 bases). Trimming pared 1 base from V and 2 bases from J, leaving 15 bases between. This CDR3 is built from 16 residues. The germline CDR1 and CDR2 sequences are SGHVS and FNYEAQ. CDR3 nucleotide sequence: TGTGCCAGCAGCTTAGTGGCCCCCCCACAGGCCTACGAGCAGTACTTC. Protein sequence: CASSLVAPPQAYEQYF.

There are many counts of this clonotype. The chain employs TRBV7-2 and TRBJ1-4; no clear D gene. The ends were cut back, 2 bases at V and 2 bases at J, with 12 bases in the middle. The germline V gene has CDR1 SGHTA and CDR2 FQGNSA. The CDR3 contains 16 residues. CDR3 nucleotide sequence: TGTGCCAGCAGCTTAAATCGTCCTGGTACTAATGAAAAACTGTTTTTT. It translates to CASSLNRPGTNEKLFF.

The chain carries TRBV6-1 and TRBJ2-7, with 7 positions matching TRBD2. V lost 1 base, J lost 2 bases, and 2 bases stayed unmatched. This CDR3 has 14 residues. Germline-derived CDR1 and CDR2 are MNHNS and SASEGT. The DNA for the CDR3 is TGTGCCAGCAGTGAAGTCAGCGGGGCCTACGAGCAGTACTTC. Translated, it gives CASSEVSGAYEQYF.

V and J are TRBV7-2 and TRBJ1-1; D unclear. Germline CDR1 is SGHTA and CDR2 is FQGNSA. Trimming removed 7 bases from V and 4 bases from J, with 13 bases in between. The CDR3 runs to 13 residues. The CDR3 coding sequence is TGTGCCAGCATATACTTACTGGGCACTGAAGCTTTCTTT. Protein: CASIYLLGTEAFF.

This clonotype has more than one count but fewer than ten. The chain employs TRBV29-1 and TRBJ1-2, with D possibly TRBD1 on 6 matching bases. V gave up 4 bases and J gave up 5 bases, with 11 bases separating them. The CDR3 sequence is 12 residues long. Germline assignment: CDR1 SQVTM and CDR2 ANQGSEA. CDR3 loop: CSVGTDGYGYTF. The CDR3, as DNA: TGCAGCGTTGGGACAGATGGTTATGGCTACACCTTC. Full variable domain (remainder filled in from reference TRBV29-1 and TRBJ1-2): SAVISQKPSRDICQRGTSLTIQCQVDSQVTMMFWYRQQPGQSLTLIATANQGSEATYESGFVIDKFPISRPNLTFSTLTVSNMSPEDSSIYLCSVGTDGYGYTFGSGTRLTVV.

CDR3 region: CSARGTVNSNQPQHF. CDR3 DNA sequence: TGCAGTGCTAGAGGGACGGTTAATAGCAATCAGCCCCAGCATTTT. V gene TRBV20-1 combines with J gene TRBJ1-5; D gene uncertain. Germline assignment: CDR1 DFQATT and CDR2 SNEGSKA (reference sequence). V lost 1 base and J lost 0, with 10 bases in between. The CDR3 runs to 15 residues.

The chain combines TRBV27 with TRBJ1-5; D might be TRBD1 (6 bases). Germline loops: CDR1 MNHEY, CDR2 SMNVEV (reference sequence). V lost 0 bases to trimming and J lost 4 bases, with 10 bases between them. CDR3 length equals 15 residues. The CDR3 bases are TGTGCCAGCAGTTTATCGCGAAGGGGGAATCAGCCCCAGCATTTT. Protein: CASSLSRRGNQPQHF.

With respect to this clonotype: At one of its ends the junction is not consistent with the germline gene, which may arise from a read error. V usage is TRBV27 and J usage is TRBJ1-1; 9 nucleotides agree with TRBD1. The CDR3 extends over 16 amino acids. Germline CDR1 and CDR2: MNHEY and SMNVEV (reference sequence). CDR3 nucleotide sequence: TGTGACAGCAGCTATTCACAGGGGGCGCGGTGGACTGAAGCTTTCTTT. Translation gives CDSSYSQGARWTEAFF.

This clonotype was detected a few times. The gene calls are TRBV6-8 and TRBJ1-1; D might be TRBD1 (6 bases). The germline CDR1 and CDR2 sequences are MNHGY and SAAAGT. The CDR3 is 14 amino acids. V lost 5 bases and J lost 0, with 10 bases in between. CDR3 region: CASSRQGMNTEAFF. DNA for the CDR3: TGTGCCAGCAGTCGTCAGGGGATGAACACTGAAGCTTTCTTT.

This CDR3 is CASSWGTGSDGYTF. DNA for the CDR3: TGTGCCAGCAGTTGGGGGACAGGGTCGGATGGCTACACCTTC. V and J are TRBV12-3 or TRBV12-4 and TRBJ1-2; 9 positions agree with TRBD1. V was pared by 4 bases and J by 6 bases, with 6 bases of the junction left unmatched. The CDR3 totals 14 residues.

V usage is TRBV7-8 and J usage is TRBJ1-6, with D possibly being TRBD1 (5 bases). V was clipped by 5 bases and J by 8 bases, with 16 bases between them. Germline V CDR1 and CDR2: SGHVS, FQNEAQ. The CDR3 runs to 15 residues. The CDR3 loop reads CASSPVWGWDSPLHF. CDR3 coding DNA: TGTGCCAGCAGCCCTGTTTGGGGGTGGGATTCACCCCTCCACTTT.

Many counts were recorded for this clonotype. The chain combines TRBV27 with TRBJ1-1, with 8 bases identical to TRBD1. Germline trimming cut 5 bases from V and 4 bases from J; bases unmatched to any gene: 6. There are 14 residues in the CDR3. Germline loops: CDR1 MNHEY, CDR2 SMNVEV (reference sequence). CDR3 nucleotides: TGTGCCAGCAGTATCAGGGGGCTGGTCACTGAAGCTTTCTTT. It yields the protein CASSIRGLVTEAFF.

A few counts support this clonotype. J is TRBJ2-2 and V is TRBV12-3 or TRBV12-4, with 7 bases lining up with TRBD1. The CDR3 loop spans 15 amino acids. The V gene end was trimmed by 4 bases and the J gene end by 2 bases; junction bases not matched to a gene: 4. CDR3 in DNA: TGTGCCAGCAGTTACCGACAGGGTAACACCGGGGAGCTGTTTTTT. Amino acids: CASSYRQGNTGELFF.

In its sample, this clonotype was seen many times. V gene TRBV4-3 combines with J gene TRBJ2-1, with 10 bases identical to TRBD2. Per germline, CDR1 LGHNA and CDR2 YSLEER. The CDR3 spans 17 residues. V lost 0 bases to trimming and J lost 7 bases; unmatched junction nucleotides: 9. The CDR3 loop is CASSQEGASGGRNEQFF. CDR3 DNA sequence: TGCGCCAGCAGCCAAGAAGGAGCTAGCGGGGGTAGGAATGAGCAGTTCTTC.

The table lists this clonotype with a few counts. This chain links TRBV12-5 with TRBJ2-3, with 8 bases aligning to TRBD2. Germline V gene sequence: CDR1 LGHNT, CDR2 FRNRAP. The CDR3 has 14 amino acids. After removal of 5 bases from V and 5 bases from J, the junction contained 6 bases not matched to a gene. CDR3 in DNA: TGTGCTAGTGGTATTGGACTAGCCGGAGATACGCAGTATTTT. Amino acid sequence: CASGIGLAGDTQYF.

The gene calls are TRBV6-9 and TRBJ1-6; possible D gene TRBD1, 6 bases. The CDR3 runs to 18 residues. The V end was cut by 6 bases, the J end by 10 bases, with 28 bases between. Germline V gives CDR1 MNHGY, CDR2 SVAAGI. The CDR3 spells CASRLPSSGHPRDSPLHF. The DNA for the CDR3 is TGTGCCAGCAGATTACCCTCTTCGGGACACCCGAGGGACTCACCCCTCCACTTT.

The chain carries TRBV7-8 and TRBJ2-1, with D maybe TRBD1 (5 bases). This CDR3 is 15 amino acids long. The V and J ends lost 2 bases and 5 bases respectively, with 13 bases between them. CDR1 is SGHVS and CDR2 is FQNEAQ in the germline V gene. CDR3 nucleotides: TGTGCCAGCAGCTTAAGAACAGGTCCTAACAATGAGCAGTTCTTC. Amino acid sequence: CASSLRTGPNNEQFF.

The chain employs TRBV9 and TRBJ2-5; a possible D gene is TRBD1 (6 bases). The CDR3 loop spans 17 amino acids. Germline V gene data show CDR1 as SGDLS and CDR2 as YYNGEE. V shed 3 bases and J shed 7 bases, with 25 bases lying between them. As DNA, the CDR3 is TGTGCCAGCAGCGCCCGGGACACCTTCACAATGTCATCGACCCAGTACTTC. It encodes CASSARDTFTMSSTQYF.

The chain links TRBV4-1 to TRBJ1-5, with D possibly matching TRBD1 (5 bases). Germline CDR1 and CDR2: MGHRA and YSYEKL. Between the trimmed V and J ends, which lost 0 bases and 2 bases, there was a span of 17 bases. CDR3 length: 18 residues. In DNA, the CDR3 is TGCGCCAGCAGCCAAGAGGAGGTCAGGGATAGGGGCAATCAGCCCCAGCATTTT. The encoded protein is CASSQEEVRDRGNQPQHF.

Ten or more counts support this clonotype. V and J are TRBV28 and TRBJ1-3; the D is unclear. Trimming shortened V by 4 bases and J by 0 bases, and 16 bases separated the two germline ends. Germline-derived CDR1 and CDR2 are MDHEN and SYDVKM. The CDR3 runs to 17 residues. CDR3 nucleotides: TGTGCCAGCAGTTCCCCTGCGAGGGCCAACTCTGGAAACACCATATATTTT. It encodes CASSSPARANSGNTIYF.

The chain couples TRBV20-1 to TRBJ1-2; D may be TRBD1 (5 bases). Trimming pared 0 bases from V and 4 bases from J, leaving 12 bases between. The CDR3 consists of 14 residues. The germline V gene encodes CDR1 DFQATT and CDR2 SNEGSKA (reference sequence). This CDR3 is CSARDNWDLYGYTF. The CDR3 nucleotides are TGCAGTGCTAGAGATAACTGGGACCTCTATGGCTACACCTTC.

This clonotype was found a few times. The chain employs TRBV7-2 and TRBJ1-1; the D is unclear. The ends were cut back, 2 bases at V and 7 bases at J, with 8 bases in the middle. Germline V CDR1 and CDR2: SGHTA, FQGNSA. This CDR3 has 12 amino acids. The CDR3 coding sequence is TGTGCCAGCAGCTTACGGAGGTTTGAAGCTTTCTTT. Translating it yields CASSLRRFEAFF.

This clonotype was seen a handful of times. The rearrangement links TRBV7-2 to TRBJ1-3; the match to TRBD1 covers 10 bases. The ends lost 5 bases at V and 2 bases at J; junction bases unmatched: 3. The CDR3 has 15 amino acids. Germline values: CDR1 SGHTA, CDR2 FQGNSA. The CDR3: CASSPGQGAGNTIYF. Here the CDR3 DNA reads TGTGCCAGCAGCCCCGGACAGGGGGCTGGAAACACCATATATTTT.

Only a few counts were recorded for this clonotype. The chain employs TRBV19 and TRBJ1-1; D is possibly TRBD1 (6 bases). Trimming stripped 2 bases from V and 5 bases from J, with 9 bases between. Germline values: CDR1 LNHDA, CDR2 SQIVND (reference sequence). This CDR3 spans 13 amino acids. Here the CDR3 reads CASSIQQGTEAFF. CDR3 sequence (DNA): TGTGCCAGTAGTATACAACAGGGTACTGAAGCTTTCTTT. Based on the CDR3 plus reference TRBV19 and TRBJ1-1, the full variable domain is DGGITQSPKYLFRKEGQNVTLSCEQNLNHDAMYWYRQDPGQGLRLIYYSQIVNDFQKGDIAEGYSVSREKKESFPLTVTSAQKNPTAFYLCASSIQQGTEAFFGQGTRLTVV.

This clonotype was found a few times. CDR3: CASSPTKQGVFYEQYF. CDR3 nucleotides: TGTGCCAGCAGCCCCACCAAACAGGGAGTTTTCTACGAGCAGTACTTC. The chain couples TRBV7-2 to TRBJ2-7, with D perhaps TRBD1 (6 bases). Trimming took off 5 bases at V and 3 bases at J, with 20 bases between the two ends. The CDR3 is 16 residues long. Germline V lookup: CDR1 SGHTA, CDR2 FQGNSA.

Only a few counts were recorded for this clonotype. The J gene is TRBJ1-2, the V gene TRBV6-1; no clear D gene. Germline V gene lookup returns CDR1 MNHNS and CDR2 SASEGT. This CDR3 is 15 amino acids long. Between the trimmed V and J ends, which lost 1 base and 2 bases, there was a span of 11 bases. CDR3 residues: CASSEVGRGNYGYTF. DNA for the CDR3: TGTGCCAGCAGTGAAGTCGGCAGAGGAAACTATGGCTACACCTTC.

The rearrangement links TRBV20-1 to TRBJ1-2, with D possibly TRBD1 on 5 matching bases. The V gene's germline CDR1 is DFQATT and CDR2 SNEGSKA (reference sequence). Trimming pared 3 bases from V and 8 bases from J, leaving 16 bases between. This CDR3 contains 13 residues. For the CDR3, the DNA is TGCAGTGCTAGTCCATGGGGGGGTGGGGGCTACACCTTC. Amino acid sequence: CSASPWGGGGYTF.

The rearrangement uses TRBV7-3 and TRBJ1-1, with D perhaps TRBD1 (5 bases). The CDR3 spans 15 residues. Trimming left V 4 bases short and J 3 bases short, with 15 bases between. The germline CDR1 and CDR2 sequences are SGHTA and FQGTGA. As DNA, the CDR3 is TGTGCCAGCAGCTCCCCAGGGCTCAGGGACACTGAAGCTTTCTTT. Amino acids: CASSSPGLRDTEAFF.